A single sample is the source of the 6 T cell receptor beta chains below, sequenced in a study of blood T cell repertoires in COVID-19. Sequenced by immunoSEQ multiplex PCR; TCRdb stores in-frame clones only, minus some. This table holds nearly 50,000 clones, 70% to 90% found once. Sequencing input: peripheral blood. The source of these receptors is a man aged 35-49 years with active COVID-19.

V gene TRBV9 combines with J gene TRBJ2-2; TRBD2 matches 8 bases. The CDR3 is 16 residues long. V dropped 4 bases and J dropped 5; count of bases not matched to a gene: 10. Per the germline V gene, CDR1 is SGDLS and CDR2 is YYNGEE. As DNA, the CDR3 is TGTGCCAGCAGCCCCCTCCCGGGACTAGTAACCGGGGAGCTGTTTTTT. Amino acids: CASSPLPGLVTGELFF.

CDR3 in amino acids: CASSPHYRGGVGEQYF. CDR3 nucleotides: TGTGCCAGCAGCCCGCATTATCGGGGCGGGGTGGGGGAGCAGTACTTC. The chain carries TRBV7-9 and TRBJ2-7, with a weak D call TRBD2 (6 bases). The CDR3 contains 16 residues. The ends were cut back, 5 bases at V and 7 bases at J, with 24 bases in the middle. Germline V lookup: CDR1 SEHNR, CDR2 FQNEAQ (reference sequence).

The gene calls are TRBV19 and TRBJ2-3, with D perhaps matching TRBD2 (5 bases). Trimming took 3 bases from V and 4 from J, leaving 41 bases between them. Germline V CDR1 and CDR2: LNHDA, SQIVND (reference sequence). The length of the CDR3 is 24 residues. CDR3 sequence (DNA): TGTGCCAGTAGTATTGGTTACGTAGCGTCGAGGGTCAATTCGAGAGCAAGCTATCCAGATACGCAGTATTTT. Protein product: CASSIGYVASRVNSRASYPDTQYF.

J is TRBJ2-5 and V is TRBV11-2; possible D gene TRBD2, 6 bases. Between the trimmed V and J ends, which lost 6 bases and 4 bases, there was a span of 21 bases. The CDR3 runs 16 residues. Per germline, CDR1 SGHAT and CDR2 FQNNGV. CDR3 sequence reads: CASSFTKVAGRETQYF. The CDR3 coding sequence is TGTGCCAGCAGTTTCACCAAGGTGGCGGGACGAGAGACCCAGTACTTC.

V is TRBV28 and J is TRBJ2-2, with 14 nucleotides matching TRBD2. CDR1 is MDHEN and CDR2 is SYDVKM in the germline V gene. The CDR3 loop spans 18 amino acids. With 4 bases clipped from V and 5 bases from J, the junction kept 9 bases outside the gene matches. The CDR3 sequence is CASSSGLAGEVGTGELFF. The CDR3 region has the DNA TGTGCCAGCAGTTCGGGACTAGCGGGAGAAGTTGGTACCGGGGAGCTGTTTTTT.

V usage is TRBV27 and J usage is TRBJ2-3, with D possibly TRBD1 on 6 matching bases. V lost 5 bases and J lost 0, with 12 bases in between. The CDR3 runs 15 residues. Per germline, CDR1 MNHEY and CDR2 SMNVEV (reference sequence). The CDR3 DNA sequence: TGTGCCAGCAGTCCATGGACAGTTAGCACAGATACGCAGTATTTT. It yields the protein CASSPWTVSTDTQYF.